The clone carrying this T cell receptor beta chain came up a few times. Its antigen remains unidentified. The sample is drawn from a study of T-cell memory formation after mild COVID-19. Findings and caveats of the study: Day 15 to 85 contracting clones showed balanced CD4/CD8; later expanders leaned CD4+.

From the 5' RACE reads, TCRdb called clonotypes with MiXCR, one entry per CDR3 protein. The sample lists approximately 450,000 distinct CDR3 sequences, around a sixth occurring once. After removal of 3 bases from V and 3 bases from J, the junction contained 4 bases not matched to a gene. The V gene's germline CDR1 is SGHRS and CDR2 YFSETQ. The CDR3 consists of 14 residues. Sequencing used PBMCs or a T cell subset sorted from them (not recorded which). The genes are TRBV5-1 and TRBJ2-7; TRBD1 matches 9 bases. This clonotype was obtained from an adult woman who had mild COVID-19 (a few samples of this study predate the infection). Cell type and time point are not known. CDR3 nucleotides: TGCGCCAGCAGCTGGGGGGACAGGGTCTACGAGCAGTACTTC. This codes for CASSWGDRVYEQYF.